A selection of T cell receptor beta chains follows, all from one sample in a study of blood T cell repertoires in COVID-19. The repertoire was sequenced with immunoSEQ multiplex PCR; TCRdb's copy has only in-frame clones and lacks some. This repertoire shows 200,000 to 250,000 clones, almost 85% found once; its top ten account for 1.5% to 2%. The source material was peripheral blood. These receptors originate from a woman older than 75 with acute or convalescent COVID-19. Each CDR3 is given with its conserved first and last residue. Each record gives: J gene, V gene, clone size, CDR3 protein. Rows give clone size only sometimes, using once, few, many, or a class for an expanded clone.

j_call: TRBJ1-2
v_call: TRBV5-6
clone_size: -
cdr3_aa: CASSLATGGGNYGYTF

j_call: TRBJ1-4
v_call: TRBV3-1/TRBV3-2
clone_size: -
cdr3_aa: CASSQFGDKNEKLFF

j_call: TRBJ2-3
v_call: TRBV18
clone_size: -
cdr3_aa: CASSPYVADTQYF

j_call: TRBJ2-2
v_call: TRBV4-2
clone_size: -
cdr3_aa: CASSQEGGGLHGELFF

j_call: TRBJ2-3
v_call: TRBV14
clone_size: -
cdr3_aa: CASSQGGHDGTDTQYF

j_call: TRBJ1-6
v_call: TRBV5-1
clone_size: -
cdr3_aa: CASSLVWDSLSPLHF

j_call: TRBJ2-6
v_call: TRBV7-2
clone_size: -
cdr3_aa: CASSLAVGGANVLTF

j_call: TRBJ1-1
v_call: TRBV6-5
clone_size: -
cdr3_aa: CASEGETEAFF

j_call: TRBJ2-5
v_call: TRBV9
clone_size: -
cdr3_aa: CASSVAGLAGQETQYF

j_call: TRBJ2-1
v_call: TRBV7-8
clone_size: -
cdr3_aa: CASSFGQGSYNEQFF

j_call: TRBJ1-2
v_call: TRBV27
clone_size: -
cdr3_aa: CASSPDGSYYGYTF

j_call: TRBJ1-1
v_call: TRBV5-4
clone_size: -
cdr3_aa: CASSLDTLNTEAFF

j_call: TRBJ1-5
v_call: TRBV7-8
clone_size: -
cdr3_aa: CASSPSGGNQPQHF

j_call: TRBJ2-1
v_call: TRBV10-2
clone_size: -
cdr3_aa: CASVAGGPPDEQFF

j_call: TRBJ2-3
v_call: TRBV5-1
clone_size: -
cdr3_aa: CASSLEPLRSTDTQYF

j_call: TRBJ2-7
v_call: TRBV12-3/TRBV12-4
clone_size: once
cdr3_aa: CASRGQNSYEQYF

j_call: TRBJ2-2
v_call: TRBV10-3
clone_size: -
cdr3_aa: CAIGGGSGTGELFF

j_call: TRBJ1-3
v_call: TRBV11-2
clone_size: -
cdr3_aa: CASSLDPGQVGNTIYF

j_call: TRBJ1-1
v_call: TRBV3-1/TRBV3-2
clone_size: -
cdr3_aa: CASSRARRNGYTEAFF

j_call: TRBJ2-7
v_call: TRBV15
clone_size: -
cdr3_aa: CATSPNNRAGAYEQYF

j_call: TRBJ1-1
v_call: TRBV5-8
clone_size: -
cdr3_aa: CASSLVRTEAFF

j_call: TRBJ2-7
v_call: TRBV5-1
clone_size: -
cdr3_aa: CASSLGQPSYEQYF